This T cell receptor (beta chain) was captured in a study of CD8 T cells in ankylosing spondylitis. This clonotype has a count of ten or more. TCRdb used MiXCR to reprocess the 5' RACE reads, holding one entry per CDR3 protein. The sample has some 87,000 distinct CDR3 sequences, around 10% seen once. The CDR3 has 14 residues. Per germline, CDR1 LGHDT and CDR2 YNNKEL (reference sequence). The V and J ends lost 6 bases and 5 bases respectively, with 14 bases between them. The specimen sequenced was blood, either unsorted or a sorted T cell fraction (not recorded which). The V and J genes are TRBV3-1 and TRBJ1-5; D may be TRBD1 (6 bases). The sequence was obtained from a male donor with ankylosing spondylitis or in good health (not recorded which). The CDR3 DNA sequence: TGTGCCAGCAGTACGGGGGGCTTGGATCAGCCCCAGCATTTT. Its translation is CASSTGGLDQPQHF.